This T cell receptor beta chain was obtained from a study of molecular identifiers for immune sequencing clone quantification. The CDR3 extends over 14 amino acids. Points from the study as a whole: Clones of above 20 RNA copies carried over 97% of effector molecules; in naive cells they carried under 1%.

This clonotype was counted a single time. Antigen unknown. The junction departs from germline at one end; a sequencing error may be responsible. Libraries of bulk TCR were made by previously described methods (with listed TCR primers). Via MiXCR, TCRdb re-called the PCR reads, giving one row per CDR3 protein. The data hold 63,000 or so distinct CDR3 sequences, with less than 20% observed a single time. Sorting isolated naive CD8 T cells as CD8+CD4-CCR7+CD45RA+ events. The chain is built from TRBV23-1 and TRBJ2-6; tentatively, D is TRBD1 (5 bases). TRBV23-1 carries the ORF label, with uncertain function. This clonotype originated in a human donor in good health. Some libraries in this study had Jurkat cell RNA spiked in. The sequenced sample consisted of naive CD8+ T cells from blood, with Jurkat cell RNA spiked in. The subset denotes: FACS-sorted CD8+CD4-CCR7+CD45RA+ naive T cells. CDR3 DNA sequence: TGCACCAGCAGTCAGAATTCTGGGGCCAACGTCCAGACTTTC. The encoded protein is CTSSQNSGANVQTF.